These 14 T cell receptor beta chains share one sample of origin, sequenced in a study of T-cell memory formation after mild COVID-19. TCRdb passed the 5' RACE reads through MiXCR, listing each CDR3 protein once. Found here are some 300,000 distinct CDR3 sequences, 20% to 25% of them singletons; the top ten hold around 20%. The sample comprised PBMCs or a T cell subset sorted from them (not recorded which). The receptors were gathered from a man aged 18 to 30 who had mild COVID-19 (a few samples of this study predate the infection). Cell type and time point are not known.

This clonotype was observed many times. This chain joins TRBV9 and TRBJ1-2; D remains unclear. The germline V gene has CDR1 SGDLS and CDR2 YYNGEE. V was shortened by 2 bases and J by 4 bases, with 15 bases between the two germline ends. CDR3 length: 15 residues. The CDR3 sequence is CASSVATPGPYGYTF. CDR3 sequence (DNA): TGTGCCAGCAGCGTGGCCACCCCCGGGCCCTATGGCTACACCTTC.

The rearrangement links TRBV28 to TRBJ1-5; D is unclear. The ends were cut back, 11 bases at V and 4 bases at J, with 15 bases in the middle. Per the germline V gene, CDR1 is MDHEN and CDR2 is SYDVKM. The CDR3 spans 13 residues. The CDR3 reads CASLRRLNQPQHF. CDR3 nucleotides: TGTGCCTCTCTCAGAAGACTGAATCAGCCCCAGCATTTT. Full variable domain (rest looked up from reference TRBV28 and TRBJ1-5): DVKVTQSSRYLVKRTGEKVFLECVQDMDHENMFWYRQDPGLGLRLIYFSYDVKMKEKGDIPEGYSVSREKKERFSLILESASTNQTSMYLCASLRRLNQPQHFGDGTRLSIL.

The gene calls are TRBV19 and TRBJ2-5; D remains ambiguous. With 3 bases removed from V and 0 bases from J, the gap between germline ends came to 14 bases. This CDR3 comprises 16 residues. Germline V CDR1 and CDR2: LNHDA, SQIVND (reference sequence). Here the CDR3 reads CASSIWYEPYQETQYF. In nucleotides, the CDR3 is TGTGCCAGTAGTATCTGGTACGAACCCTACCAAGAGACCCAGTACTTC.

V is TRBV18 and J is TRBJ1-1; D possibly corresponds to TRBD1 (5 bases). Per the germline V gene, CDR1 is KGHSH and CDR2 is LQKENI. The CDR3 is 14 amino acids. The V end was cut by 2 bases, the J end by 4 bases, with 11 bases between. The DNA for the CDR3 is TGTGCCAGCTCACCAGGCAGGGCGGCCACTGAAGCTTTCTTT. Translating gives CASSPGRAATEAFF.

This clonotype occurred a few times. The chain links TRBV7-2 to TRBJ2-1; D might be TRBD2 (6 bases). Trimming removed 5 bases from V and 6 bases from J, with 17 bases in between. Looked up from germline, CDR1 is SGHTA and CDR2 is FQGNSA. CDR3 size: 15 residues. The CDR3 bases are TGTGCCAGCAGCCGCGGTAATCGGGGGATCAATGAGCAGTTCTTC. Its protein is CASSRGNRGINEQFF.

This clonotype has only a few counts. V gene TRBV7-2 combines with J gene TRBJ2-1; the D is unclear. The V and J ends lost 1 base and 2 bases respectively, with 6 bases between them. This CDR3 comprises 14 residues. Germline values: CDR1 SGHTA, CDR2 FQGNSA. The CDR3 coding sequence is TGTGCCAGCAGCTTAGTTCGGACCTACAATGAGCAGTTCTTC. Translating gives CASSLVRTYNEQFF.

This clonotype came up a few times. The chain is built from TRBV7-2 and TRBJ2-3, with D unclear. Trimming took 4 bases from V and 5 from J, leaving 10 bases between them. The V gene's germline CDR1 is SGHTA and CDR2 FQGNSA. This CDR3 comprises 13 residues. The CDR3 here is CASSYSSGDTQYF. CDR3 nucleotide sequence: TGTGCCAGCAGCTACTCTTCGGGAGATACGCAGTATTTT.

The chain carries TRBV7-3 and TRBJ2-1; 13 bases align to TRBD2. Germline-derived CDR1 and CDR2 are SGHTA and FQGTGA. This CDR3 spans 18 amino acids. V shed 5 bases, J shed 0 bases, and the junction held 7 bases outside the gene matches. The CDR3 nucleotides are TGTGCCAGCAGCCAGACTAGCGGGGGGCCAAGCTCCTACAATGAGCAGTTCTTC. Translation: CASSQTSGGPSSYNEQFF.

The chain employs TRBV20-1 and TRBJ2-1, with 8 bases lining up with TRBD2. CDR3 length equals 11 residues. Per the germline V gene, CDR1 is DFQATT and CDR2 is SNEGSKA (reference sequence). CDR3 DNA sequence: TGCAGGGCAGCGGGGGCGAATGAGCAGTTCTTC. This codes for CRAAGANEQFF.

This clonotype was counted only a few times. The J gene is TRBJ1-3, the V gene TRBV4-3; 12 bases map to TRBD1. The CDR3 consists of 18 residues. The germline V gene encodes CDR1 LGHNA and CDR2 YSLEER. After removal of 3 bases from V and 3 bases from J, the junction contained 9 bases not matched to a gene. DNA of the CDR3: TGCGCCAGCAGCCAGACGGGACAGGGGGCCCTAGTTGGAAACACCATATATTTT. Translation: CASSQTGQGALVGNTIYF.

A few counts support this clonotype. V usage is TRBV4-1 and J usage is TRBJ2-3; D ambiguous. Trimming cost V 1 base and J 4 bases, with 6 bases left between them. Germline lookup yields CDR1 MGHRA and CDR2 YSYEKL. This CDR3 has 13 residues. This CDR3 is CASSQGTPDTQYF. DNA of the CDR3: TGCGCCAGCAGCCAAGGGACCCCAGATACGCAGTATTTT.

This clonotype was seen only a few times. The chain is built from TRBV6-1 and TRBJ2-7; tentatively, D is TRBD1 (6 bases). This CDR3 is built from 14 residues. The V end was cut by 7 bases, the J end by 5 bases, with 18 bases between. Germline V CDR1 and CDR2: MNHNS, SASEGT. CDR3 in DNA: TGTGCCAGCACCTCCGGACAGACCCTTCACGAGCAGTACGTC. Translated: CASTSGQTLHEQYV.

This sequence joins TRBV6-5 and TRBJ2-7; 8 nucleotides line up with TRBD1. CDR3 length equals 14 residues. Germline V lookup: CDR1 MNHEY, CDR2 SVGAGI. The V and J ends lost 2 bases and 5 bases, in that order; junction bases with no gene match: 5. CDR3 in amino acids: CASSYGAGGNEQYF. The CDR3 DNA is TGTGCCAGCAGTTACGGTGCAGGGGGCAACGAGCAGTACTTC.

The chain has TRBV6-5 and TRBJ2-7, with a weak D call TRBD2 (6 bases). CDR3 length: 16 amino acids. CDR1 is MNHEY, CDR2 SVGAGI, per germline. The germline V and J ends were trimmed by 3 bases and 0 bases, with 15 bases remaining between them. CDR3 amino acids: CASSYGGTAGSYEQYF. CDR3 bases: TGTGCCAGCAGTTATGGTGGGACTGCGGGCTCCTACGAGCAGTACTTC.